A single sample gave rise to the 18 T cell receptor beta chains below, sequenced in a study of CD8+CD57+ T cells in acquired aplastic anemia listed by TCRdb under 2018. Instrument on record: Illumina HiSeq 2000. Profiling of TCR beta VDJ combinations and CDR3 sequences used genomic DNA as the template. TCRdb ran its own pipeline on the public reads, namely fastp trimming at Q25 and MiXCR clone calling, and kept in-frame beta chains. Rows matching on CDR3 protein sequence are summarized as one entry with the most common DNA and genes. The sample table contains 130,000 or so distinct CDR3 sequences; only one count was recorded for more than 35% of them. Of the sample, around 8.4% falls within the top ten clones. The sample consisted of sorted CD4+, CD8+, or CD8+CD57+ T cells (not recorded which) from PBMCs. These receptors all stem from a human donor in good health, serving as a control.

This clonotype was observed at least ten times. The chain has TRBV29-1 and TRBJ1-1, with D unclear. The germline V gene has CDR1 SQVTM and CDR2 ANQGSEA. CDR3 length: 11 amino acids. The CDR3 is CSSRVGTEAFF. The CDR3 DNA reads TGCAGTAGTAGGGTGGGAACTGAAGCTTTCTTT.

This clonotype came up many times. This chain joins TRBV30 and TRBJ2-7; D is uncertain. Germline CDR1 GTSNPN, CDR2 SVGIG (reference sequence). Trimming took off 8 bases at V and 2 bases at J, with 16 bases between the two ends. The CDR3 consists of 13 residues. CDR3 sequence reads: CAGASQGTYEQYF. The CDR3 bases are TGTGCCGGAGCGAGCCAAGGGACCTACGAGCAGTACTTC.

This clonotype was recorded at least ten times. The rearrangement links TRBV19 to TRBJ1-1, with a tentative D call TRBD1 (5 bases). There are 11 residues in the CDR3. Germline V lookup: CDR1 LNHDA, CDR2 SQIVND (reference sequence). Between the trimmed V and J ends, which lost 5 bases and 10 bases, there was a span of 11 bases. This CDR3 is CASSAGNLAFF. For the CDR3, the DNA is TGTGCCAGTAGTGCAGGGAATTTAGCTTTCTTT.

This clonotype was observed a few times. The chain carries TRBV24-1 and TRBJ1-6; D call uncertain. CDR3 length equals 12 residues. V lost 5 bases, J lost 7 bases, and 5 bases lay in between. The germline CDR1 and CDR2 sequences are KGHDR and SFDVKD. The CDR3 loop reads CATSAGNSPLHF. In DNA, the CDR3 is TGTGCCACCAGTGCTGGAAATTCACCCCTCCACTTT.

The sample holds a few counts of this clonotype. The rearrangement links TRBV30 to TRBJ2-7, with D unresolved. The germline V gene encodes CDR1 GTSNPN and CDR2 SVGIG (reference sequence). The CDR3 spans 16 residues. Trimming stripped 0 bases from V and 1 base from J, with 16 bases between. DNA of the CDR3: TGTGCCTGGAGTGTACGCCCCCCAGGTTTTTCCTACGAGCAGTACTTC. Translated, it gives CAWSVRPPGFSYEQYF.

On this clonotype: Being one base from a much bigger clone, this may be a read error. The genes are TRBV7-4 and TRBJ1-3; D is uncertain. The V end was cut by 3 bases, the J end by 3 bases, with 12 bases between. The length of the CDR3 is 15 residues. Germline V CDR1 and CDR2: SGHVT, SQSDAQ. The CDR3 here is CASSFSGQCGNTIYF. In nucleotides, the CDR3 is TGTGCCAGCAGCTTCAGTGGCCAGTGTGGAAACACCATATATTTT. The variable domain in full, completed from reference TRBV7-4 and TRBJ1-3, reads GAGVSQSPRYKVAKRGRDVALRCDSISGHVTLYWYRQTLGQGSEVLTYSQSDAQRDKSGRPSGRFSAERPERSVSTLKIQRTEQGDSAVYLCASSFSGQCGNTIYFGEGSWLTVV.

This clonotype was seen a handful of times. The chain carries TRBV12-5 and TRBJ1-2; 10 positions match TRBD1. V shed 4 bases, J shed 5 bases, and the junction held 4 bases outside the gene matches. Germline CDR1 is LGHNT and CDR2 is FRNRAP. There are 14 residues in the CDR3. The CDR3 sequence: CASGSGQGRYGYTF. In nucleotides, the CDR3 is TGTGCTAGTGGTTCGGGACAGGGGCGGTATGGCTACACCTTC.

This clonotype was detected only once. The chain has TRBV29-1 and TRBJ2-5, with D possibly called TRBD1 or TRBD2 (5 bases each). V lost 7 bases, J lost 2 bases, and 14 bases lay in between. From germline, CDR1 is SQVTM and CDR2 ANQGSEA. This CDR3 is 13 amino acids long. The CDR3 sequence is CSAFGTGQETQYF. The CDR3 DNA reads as TGCAGCGCCTTCGGGACGGGGCAAGAGACCCAGTACTTC.

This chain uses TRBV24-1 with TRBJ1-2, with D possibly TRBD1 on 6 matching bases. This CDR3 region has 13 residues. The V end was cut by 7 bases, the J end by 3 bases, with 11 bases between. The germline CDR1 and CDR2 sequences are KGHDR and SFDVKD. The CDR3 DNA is TGTGCCACCAGCACCCCAGGGGACTATGGCTACACCTTC. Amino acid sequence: CATSTPGDYGYTF.

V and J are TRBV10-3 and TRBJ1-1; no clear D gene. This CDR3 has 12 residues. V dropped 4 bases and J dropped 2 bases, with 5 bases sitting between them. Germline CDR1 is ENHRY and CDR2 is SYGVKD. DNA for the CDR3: TGTGCCATCAGTGTGGGCAACACTGAAGCTTTCTTT. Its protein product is CAISVGNTEAFF.

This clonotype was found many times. The CDR3 bases are TGTGCCAGTAGCCCGCGACAGGGGAGCAATCAGCCCCAGCATTTT. Translating it yields CASSPRQGSNQPQHF. The V call is TRBV19, the J call TRBJ1-5, with 8 bases matching TRBD1. The CDR3 extends over 15 amino acids. The V gene's germline CDR1 is LNHDA and CDR2 SQIVND (reference sequence). With V trimmed by 6 bases and J by 1 base, 5 bases remained unmatched.

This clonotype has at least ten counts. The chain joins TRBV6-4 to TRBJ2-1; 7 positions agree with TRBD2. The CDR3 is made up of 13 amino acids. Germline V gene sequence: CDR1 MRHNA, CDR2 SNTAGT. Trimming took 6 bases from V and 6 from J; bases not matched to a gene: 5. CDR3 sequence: CASSRDYRNEQFF. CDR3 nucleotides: TGTGCCAGCAGCAGGGACTATCGCAATGAGCAGTTCTTC.

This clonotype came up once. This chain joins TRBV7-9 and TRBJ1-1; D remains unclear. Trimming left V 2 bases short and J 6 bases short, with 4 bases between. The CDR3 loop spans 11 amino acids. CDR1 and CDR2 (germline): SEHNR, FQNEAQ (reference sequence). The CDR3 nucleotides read TGTGCCAGCAGCTTACGGTCTGAAGCTTTCTTT. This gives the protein CASSLRSEAFF.

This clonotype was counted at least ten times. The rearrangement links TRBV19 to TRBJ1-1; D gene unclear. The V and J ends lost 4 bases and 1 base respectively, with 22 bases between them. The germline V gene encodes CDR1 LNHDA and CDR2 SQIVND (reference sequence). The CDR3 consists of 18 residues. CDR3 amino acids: CASSKSSLRTAGNTEAFF. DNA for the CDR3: TGTGCCAGTAGTAAATCTTCCCTAAGGACGGCAGGGAACACTGAAGCTTTCTTT.

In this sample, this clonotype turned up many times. In DNA, the CDR3 is TGCAGTGCTGTCCCTGGACTAGCGGGAGTTGTAGGGGGTACAGATACGCAGTATTTT. Translated: CSAVPGLAGVVGGTDTQYF. The V and J genes are TRBV20-1 and TRBJ2-3, with 13 bases that match TRBD2. V shed 5 bases and J 3 bases; nucleotides not matched to a gene: 17. CDR1 and CDR2 from the germline V gene are DFQATT and SNEGSKA (reference sequence). The CDR3 consists of 19 residues.

CDR3 nucleotides: TGCAGTGCTAGATCCCGACAGGGTACCTACGAGCAGTACTTC. The encoded protein is CSARSRQGTYEQYF. This rearrangement joins TRBV20-1 to TRBJ2-7; 7 bases fit TRBD1. The germline gives CDR1 DFQATT, CDR2 SNEGSKA (reference sequence). After removal of 2 bases from V and 2 bases from J, the junction contained 6 bases not matched to a gene. This CDR3 spans 14 amino acids.

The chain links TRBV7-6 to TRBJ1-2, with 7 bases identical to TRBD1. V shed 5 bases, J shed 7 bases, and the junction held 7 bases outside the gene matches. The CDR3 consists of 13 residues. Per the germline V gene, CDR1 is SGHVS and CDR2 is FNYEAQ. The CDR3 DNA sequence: TGTGCCAGCAGCCCAAGACAGGGCCGTGGCTACACCTTC. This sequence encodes CASSPRQGRGYTF.

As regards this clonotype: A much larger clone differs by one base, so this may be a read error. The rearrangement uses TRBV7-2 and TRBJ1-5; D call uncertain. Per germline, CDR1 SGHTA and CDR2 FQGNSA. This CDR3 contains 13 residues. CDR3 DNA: TGTGCCAGCAGCTTAGAAATGATCACTCCCCTGCATTTT. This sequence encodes CASSLEMITPLHF.